Listed below are T cell receptor beta chains from one sample, sequenced in a study of T cells in Graves' hyperthyroidism and ophthalmopathy. TCRdb re-called the multiplex PCR reads with MiXCR, one entry per CDR3 protein. Of more than 500,000 distinct CDR3 sequences in the sample, roughly 14% were seen once. Sequenced input: blood. The receptors derive from a woman aged 40 to 50 with Graves' ophthalmopathy. The conserved cysteine and the conserved F or W are not part of the CDR3 here. Each record gives: V gene, J gene, CDR3 protein.

>TRBV11-2|TRBJ2-7
ASSLEGEGSYEQY
>TRBV19|TRBJ2-7
ASSIEEGSYEQY
>TRBV19|TRBJ2-7
ASSTSGTGLDEQY
>TRBV5-1|TRBJ1-1
ANSQGTEAF
>TRBV29-1|TRBJ2-5
SGGAGGGETQY
>TRBV2|TRBJ1-2
ASQPDGGANYGYT
>TRBV10-3|TRBJ2-7
AISAGEIYEQY
>TRBV6-1|TRBJ1-2
ASRTGQAAYGYT
>TRBV5-8|TRBJ1-6
ASSSTYSPLH
>TRBV6-5|TRBJ2-2
ASSLRVAGSGELF
>TRBV6-2/TRBV6-3|TRBJ2-5
ASSYPSGTERYQETQY
>TRBV7-2|TRBJ1-3
ASSVTPLSSGNTIY
>TRBV20-1|TRBJ2-7
SATPGQGVNEQY
>TRBV28|TRBJ2-7
ASVSGPSPHEQY
>TRBV20-1|TRBJ2-5
SASESASGTIETQY
>TRBV30|TRBJ1-1
AWRAQRGTEAF
>TRBV6-5|TRBJ1-5
ASSYSGRQQQPQH
>TRBV29-1|TRBJ2-7
SVMGSSYEQY
>TRBV6-1|TRBJ1-1
ASSLSGLHRGTEAF
>TRBV20-1|TRBJ1-1
SARDNGMNTEAF
>TRBV6-2/TRBV6-3|TRBJ2-2
ASSYSGPGTSSTNTGELF
>TRBV4-3|TRBJ2-5
ASSPIGRARETQY
>TRBV19|TRBJ2-7
ASSNRAAYEQY
>TRBV12-3/TRBV12-4|TRBJ2-3
ASTLGLAGVTDTQY
>TRBV7-8|TRBJ1-2
ASSLAGGTGGGYT
>TRBV12-3/TRBV12-4|TRBJ1-2
ASSGYPGPEGYT
>TRBV6-1|TRBJ1-2
ASSRSFDNFYGYT
>TRBV20-1|TRBJ1-1
SASGQNTEAF
>TRBV27|TRBJ1-5
ASGRGDQPQH
>TRBV18|TRBJ1-2
ASSPIDRAIYGYT
>TRBV10-3|TRBJ2-6
ATQQGASGANVLT
>TRBV6-1|TRBJ2-7
ASRDTGSEQY
>TRBV6-5|TRBJ1-6
ASSYSIGAHNSPLH
>TRBV7-7|TRBJ2-2
ASSTVPWGTGELF
>TRBV29-1|TRBJ1-2
SADGTTVGGYT
>TRBV6-5|TRBJ2-5
ASSYRTSGSSSETQY
>TRBV15|TRBJ2-7
ATSPGGTNYEQY
>TRBV7-9|TRBJ2-5
ASSSLLVHQETQY
>TRBV30|TRBJ1-1
AWSGGLSEAF
>TRBV13|TRBJ2-5
ASRSSGRARETQY
>TRBV18|TRBJ2-7
ASSPSSRRAYEQY
>TRBV20-1|TRBJ2-7
SAREYKTLAMGQYEQY
>TRBV29-1|TRBJ2-2
SVEGGSRTGELF